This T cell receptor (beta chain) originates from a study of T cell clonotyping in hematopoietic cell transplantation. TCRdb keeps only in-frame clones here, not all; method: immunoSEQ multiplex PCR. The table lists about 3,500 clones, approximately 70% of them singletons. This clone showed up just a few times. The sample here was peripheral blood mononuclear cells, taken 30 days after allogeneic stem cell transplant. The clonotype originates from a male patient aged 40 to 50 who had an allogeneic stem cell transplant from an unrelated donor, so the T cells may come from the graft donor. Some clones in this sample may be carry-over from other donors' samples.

The CDR3 protein is CASSPQRWGGYTF. CDR3 in DNA: TGTGCCAGCAGCCCCCAACGATGGGGAGGCTACACCTTC. This chain joins TRBV11-2 and TRBJ1-2; no reliable D call. V was trimmed by 5 bases and J by 8 bases, leaving 15 bases between them. There are 13 residues in the CDR3. In germline, CDR1 is SGHAT, CDR2 FQNNGV. Based on the CDR3 plus reference TRBV11-2 and TRBJ1-2, the full variable domain is EAGVAQSPRYKIIEKRQSVAFWCNPISGHATLYWYQQILGQGPKLLIQFQNNGVVDDSQLPKDRFSAERLKGVDSTLKIQPAKLEDSAVYLCASSPQRWGGYTFGSGTRLTVV.